This T cell receptor (beta chain) was identified in a study of T cells in Graves' hyperthyroidism and ophthalmopathy. Trimming pared 7 bases from V and 5 bases from J, leaving 15 bases between. In germline, CDR1 is LNHDA, CDR2 SQIVND (reference sequence). The CDR3 contains 13 residues. The CDR3 regions of TCR beta were amplified from RNA transcripts. The TCR CDR3 first-round RT-PCR relied on the HTBI primer set. MiXCR was run by TCRdb on the multiplex PCR reads, yielding one entry per CDR3 protein. This repertoire shows roughly 550,000 distinct CDR3 sequences, 16% found once; its top ten account for about 29%. This clonotype was counted between two and nine times.

This TCR derives from a woman younger than 45 with Graves' ophthalmopathy. The specimen sequenced was blood. The chain uses TRBV19 and TRBJ2-7; D is perhaps TRBD2 (5 bases). CDR3 in amino acids: CASTKNGIDEQYF. The CDR3 region has the DNA TGTGCCAGTACCAAAAACGGGATAGACGAGCAGTACTTC.